Listed below are T cell receptor beta chains from one sample, sequenced in a study of OX40 agonist ivuxolimab in advanced cancers. Libraries were prepared by immunoSEQ multiplex PCR; TCRdb keeps only in-frame clonotypes and omits some of them. The sample comprises roughly 46,000 clones, roughly nine tenths of which are singletons, and around 15% rests with the top ten. Sequenced here: CD4+ or CD8+ T cells sorted from blood, sampled in a trial of the OX40 agonist ivuxolimab. These receptors originate from an adult with an advanced solid tumor such as melanoma, head and neck, liver or kidney cancer. CDR3s include the opening cysteine and the closing phenylalanine or tryptophan. D genes are given only for firm matches. Size tells how often a clone was seen (once, few, many) or the class of an expanded clone, and some rows leave it out.

.	TRBV7-8	TRBJ2-5	TRBD2	TGTGCCAGCAGCTTAACGCGGGAGAGGGGACAAGAGACCCAGTACTTC	CASSLTRERGQETQYF
.	TRBV12-5	TRBJ2-2	.	TGTGCTAGTGGTTTGACCAAAACAGGGAAACCGAACACCGGGGAGCTGTTTTTT	CASGLTKTGKPNTGELFF
.	TRBV25-1	TRBJ1-4	.	TGTGCCAGCAGCGTTAGGGGGTTCCAGAATGAAAAACTGTTTTTT	CASSVRGFQNEKLFF
.	TRBV6-1	TRBJ2-7	TRBD1	TGTGCCAGCAGTGAAGCTCGTACAGGGGTGGCCCACGAGCAGTACTTC	CASSEARTGVAHEQYF
.	TRBV7-6	TRBJ2-3	TRBD2	TGTGCCAGCAGCGCCGGACTAGCGGGAGCGACAGATACGCAGTATTTT	CASSAGLAGATDTQYF
.	TRBV6-1	TRBJ2-7	.	TGTGCCAGCAGGGGGCAGGGGTCTACCTACGAGCAGTACTTC	CASRGQGSTYEQYF
.	TRBV2	TRBJ2-1	.	TGTGCCAGCAGTGAAGAGGGAAGCTCCTACAATGAGCAGTTCTTC	CASSEEGSSYNEQFF
.	TRBV4-1	TRBJ2-6	.	TGCGCCAGCAGCCAAGTGGGGATTTCTGGGGCCAACGTCCTGACTTTC	CASSQVGISGANVLTF
few	TRBV6-5	TRBJ1-2	TRBD1	TGTGCCAGCAGTGGCCCCGGGACAGGCTATGGCTACACCTTC	CASSGPGTGYGYTF
.	TRBV9	TRBJ2-1	TRBD1	TGTGCCAGCAGCGTTGACAGGGGGTTCCGGAATGAGCAGTTCTTC	CASSVDRGFRNEQFF
.	TRBV19	TRBJ2-6	.	TGTGCCAGTAGTAGCGATGGGGCCAACGTCCTGACTTTC	CASSSDGANVLTF
.	TRBV6-6	TRBJ1-5	.	TGTGCCAGCAGACTCGACAGCTATAGCAATCAGCCCCAGCATTTT	CASRLDSYSNQPQHF
.	TRBV9	TRBJ2-2	.	TGTGCCAGCAGCCCTTTGGCGGGGGCGGTCGCCGGGGAGCTGTTTTTT	CASSPLAGAVAGELFF
.	TRBV7-6	TRBJ2-1	.	TGTGCCAGCAGCTTGGAGTATGAAGCCTACAATGAGCAGTTCTTC	CASSLEYEAYNEQFF
.	TRBV2	TRBJ1-5	.	TGTGCCAGCAGTCGACAGCCTAATCAGCCCCAGCATTTT	CASSRQPNQPQHF
few	TRBV4-1	TRBJ2-1	.	TGCGCCAGCAGCCAAGATTCTGGCCCCAATGAGCAGTTCTTC	CASSQDSGPNEQFF
.	TRBV7-9	TRBJ2-5	.	TGTGCCAGCACCCGTAGAGAGACCCAGTACTTC	CASTRRETQYF
once	TRBV5-1	TRBJ2-7	TRBD2	TGCGCCAGCACCTTTAGCGGGAGGGCAACGTACGAGCAGTACTTC	CASTFSGRATYEQYF
.	TRBV28	TRBJ2-1	TRBD2	TGTGCCAGCAGCCCGGGGGGACTAGCGGTATCCTACAATGAGCAGTTCTTC	CASSPGGLAVSYNEQFF
.	TRBV2	TRBJ1-4	TRBD1	TGTGCCAGCAGCCGACAGGGAGGGGGGACTAATGAAAAACTGTTTTTT	CASSRQGGGTNEKLFF
.	TRBV29-1	TRBJ2-1	.	TGCAGCGTCGTAGCGGTTTCCTACAATGAGCAGTTCTTC	CSVVAVSYNEQFF
.	TRBV19	TRBJ1-1	.	TGTGCCAGTAGTATTCAAAGGAACACTGAAGCTTTCTTT	CASSIQRNTEAFF
once	TRBV18	TRBJ2-3	.	TGTGCCAGCTCACCAGTTCACAGATCCAGCACAGATACGCAGTATTTT	CASSPVHRSSTDTQYF
once	TRBV7-8	TRBJ2-7	TRBD1	TGTGCCAGCAGCTTACCCCAAGACAGGGCAGCCTACGAGCAGTACTTC	CASSLPQDRAAYEQYF
.	TRBV19	TRBJ2-7	TRBD2	TGTGCCAGTAGCGGACTAGCGGGAAGCTCCTACGAGCAGTACTTC	CASSGLAGSSYEQYF
.	TRBV20-1	TRBJ2-7	.	TGCAGTGCTATGGACAGCCACGAGCAGTACTTC	CSAMDSHEQYF
.	TRBV7-9	TRBJ1-5	.	TGTGCCAGCAGCTTAGCCGCAGGGAGGCCCCAGCATTTT	CASSLAAGRPQHF
.	TRBV27	TRBJ1-1	.	TGTGCCAGCAGTTTGCTCAGGAGCGGGCGGACTGAAGCTTTCTTT	CASSLLRSGRTEAFF
.	TRBV29-1	TRBJ2-7	TRBD1	TGCAGCGTTGCAACCCGACAGGGACCCTGGGAGCAGTACTTC	CSVATRQGPWEQYF
few	TRBV7-9	TRBJ2-7	.	TGTGCCAGCAGCTTAGCGCTCGGTAGTGCCTCCTACGAGCAGTACTTC	CASSLALGSASYEQYF
few	TRBV5-1	TRBJ2-3	.	TGCGCCAGCAGCGCCGGGACTAGCACAGATACGCAGTATTTT	CASSAGTSTDTQYF
.	TRBV10-3	TRBJ2-3	TRBD2	TGTGCCATCAGCCCGGCTAGCGGACGTCGTGGTATCACAGATACGCAGTATTTT	CAISPASGRRGITDTQYF
.	TRBV28	TRBJ1-2	.	TGTGCCAGCCTCCAACAGGGTGAGAGTGGCTACACCTTC	CASLQQGESGYTF
.	TRBV19	TRBJ2-3	.	TGTGCCAGTAGTATAGTAGGCAGGGGCATAGATACGCAGTATTTT	CASSIVGRGIDTQYF
.	TRBV19	TRBJ1-1	TRBD1	TGTGCCAGTACCGCCCCGGGACAGGGATATGTCACTGAAGCTTTCTTT	CASTAPGQGYVTEAFF
.	TRBV6-5	TRBJ2-7	.	TGTGCCAGCAGTTACTCGAGAAGGTTCAGCGACGAGCAGTACTTC	CASSYSRRFSDEQYF
.	TRBV18	TRBJ1-5	.	TGTGCCAGCTCACCGGACGGCGATCAGCCCCAGCATTTT	CASSPDGDQPQHF